This TCR beta chain is from a study of T cell clonality in common variable immunodeficiency. Germline V gene lookup returns CDR1 DFQATT and CDR2 SNEGSKA (reference sequence). The V and J ends lost 5 bases and 4 bases, in that order; junction bases with no gene match: 6. The CDR3 length is 13 residues. Profiled with immunoSEQ multiplex PCR; TCRdb holds only in-frame clones, not every one. Singletons are absent from the sample, which has roughly 34,000 clones. This clone was counted at least ten times. The CDR3 extends 3 residues past the end of the read, so its final part is completed from the germline J gene.

The source is a person between 18 and 69 years old in good health. The sequencing input was peripheral blood mononuclear cells. This chain uses TRBV20-1 with TRBJ2-7; TRBD1 matches 9 bases. This chain's CDR3 is CSALDRGDYEQYF. Incomplete CDR3 DNA: TGCAGTGCTCTGGACAGGGGAGATTACGAG.